Included here is one T cell receptor (beta chain) sequence, with context. Its antigen remains unknown. Data came from immunoSEQ multiplex PCR; TCRdb stores just in-frame clones and leaves some out. The top ten clones hold roughly 0.62% of a sample with about 83,000 clones, about 85% of them seen once. Trimming cost V 4 bases and J 0 bases, with 10 bases left between them. This CDR3 is built from 15 residues. Germline loops: CDR1 MNHEY, CDR2 SMNVEV (reference sequence). The data stem from a study of OX40 agonist ivuxolimab in advanced cancers. As for the study in general: Prior anti-PD-1, anti-PD-L1 or anti-CTLA-4 therapy did not bar entry, and approximately 40% had some. General study findings and limits: Several nonresponders also turned out to have low normalized T-cell clonal expansion. At 0.1 to 3.0 mg/kg, CD4+ and CD8+ blood T cells expanded clonally by week 6.

The study sampled blood at baseline, cycle 4 day 1, and cycle 7 day 1. The chain uses TRBV27 and TRBJ2-1; D gene uncertain. The sequence derives from an adult with an advanced solid tumor such as melanoma, head and neck, liver or kidney cancer. Here the sequenced sample was CD4+ or CD8+ T cells sorted from blood, taken in a trial of the OX40 agonist ivuxolimab. CDR3 residues: CASSSALSSYNEQFF. CDR3 bases: TGTGCCAGCAGTTCTGCACTGAGCTCCTACAATGAGCAGTTCTTC.